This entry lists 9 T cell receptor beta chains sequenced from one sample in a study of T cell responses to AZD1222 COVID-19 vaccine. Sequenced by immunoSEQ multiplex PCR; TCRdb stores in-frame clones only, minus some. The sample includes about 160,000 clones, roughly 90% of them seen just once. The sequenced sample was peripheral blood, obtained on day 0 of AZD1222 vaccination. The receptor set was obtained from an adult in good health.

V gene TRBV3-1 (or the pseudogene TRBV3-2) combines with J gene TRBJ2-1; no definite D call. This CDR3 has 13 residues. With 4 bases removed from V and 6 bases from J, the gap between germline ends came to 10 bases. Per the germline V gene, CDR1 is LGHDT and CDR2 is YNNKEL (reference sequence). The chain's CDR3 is CASSRRVINEQFF. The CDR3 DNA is TGTGCCAGCAGCCGTCGGGTTATCAATGAGCAGTTCTTC.

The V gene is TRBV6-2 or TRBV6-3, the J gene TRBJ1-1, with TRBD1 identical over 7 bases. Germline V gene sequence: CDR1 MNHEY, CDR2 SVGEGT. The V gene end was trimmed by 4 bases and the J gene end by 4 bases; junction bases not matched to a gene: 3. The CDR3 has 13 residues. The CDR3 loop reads CASSLQGFTEAFF. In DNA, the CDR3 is TGTGCCAGCAGTTTACAGGGGTTCACTGAAGCTTTCTTT.

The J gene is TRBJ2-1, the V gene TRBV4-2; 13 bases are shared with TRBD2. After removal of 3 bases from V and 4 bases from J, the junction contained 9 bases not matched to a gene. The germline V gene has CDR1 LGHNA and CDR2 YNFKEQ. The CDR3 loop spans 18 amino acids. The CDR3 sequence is CASSHAPWTSGSYNEQFF. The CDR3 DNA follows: TGTGCCAGCAGCCATGCACCTTGGACTAGCGGGAGTTACAATGAGCAGTTCTTC.

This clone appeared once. Here the CDR3 DNA reads TGTGCCAGCGGCCGACAGGGGAGCGAAAAACTGTTTTTT. Its translation: CASGRQGSEKLFF. This rearrangement joins TRBV7-9 to TRBJ1-4, with 8 bases aligning to TRBD1. Per germline, CDR1 SEHNR and CDR2 FQNEAQ (reference sequence). The V segment lost 8 bases and the J segment 8 bases; nucleotides outside the gene matches: 7. The CDR3 consists of 13 residues.

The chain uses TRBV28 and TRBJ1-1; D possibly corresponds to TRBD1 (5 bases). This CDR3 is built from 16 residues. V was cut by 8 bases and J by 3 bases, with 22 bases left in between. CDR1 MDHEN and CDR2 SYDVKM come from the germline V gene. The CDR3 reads CASASPRGIQDTEAFF. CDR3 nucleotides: TGTGCCAGCGCCTCCCCGCGGGGCATCCAGGACACTGAAGCTTTCTTT. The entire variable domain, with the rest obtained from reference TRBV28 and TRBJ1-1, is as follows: DVKVTQSSRYLVKRTGEKVFLECVQDMDHENMFWYRQDPGLGLRLIYFSYDVKMKEKGDIPEGYSVSREKKERFSLILESASTNQTSMYLCASASPRGIQDTEAFFGQGTRLTVV.

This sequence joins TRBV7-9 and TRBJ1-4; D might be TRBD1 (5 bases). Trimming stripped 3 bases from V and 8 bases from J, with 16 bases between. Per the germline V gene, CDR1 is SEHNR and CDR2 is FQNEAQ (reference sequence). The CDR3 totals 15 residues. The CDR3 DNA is TGTGCCAGCAGCTTCTGGGGCCGCCTGGACGAAAAACTGTTTTTT. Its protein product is CASSFWGRLDEKLFF.

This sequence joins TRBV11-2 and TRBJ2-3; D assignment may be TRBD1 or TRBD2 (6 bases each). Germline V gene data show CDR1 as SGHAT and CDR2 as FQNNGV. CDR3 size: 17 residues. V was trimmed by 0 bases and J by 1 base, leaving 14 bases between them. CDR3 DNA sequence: TGTGCCAGCAGCTTAGACAAGGGGGGAGGAGGCACAGATACGCAGTATTTT. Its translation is CASSLDKGGGGTDTQYF.

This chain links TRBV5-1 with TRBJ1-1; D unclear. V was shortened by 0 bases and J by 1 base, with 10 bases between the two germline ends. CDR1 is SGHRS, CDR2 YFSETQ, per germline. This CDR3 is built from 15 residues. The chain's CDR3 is CASSLAGDANTEAFF. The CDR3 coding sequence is TGCGCCAGCAGCTTGGCCGGGGATGCGAACACTGAAGCTTTCTTT.

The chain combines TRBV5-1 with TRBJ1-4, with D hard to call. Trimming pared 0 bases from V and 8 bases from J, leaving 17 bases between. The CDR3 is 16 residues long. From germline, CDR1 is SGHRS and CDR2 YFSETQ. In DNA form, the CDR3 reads TGCGCCAGCAGCTTGGTACCCGGGCAGCGAAGGGAAAAACTGTTTTTT. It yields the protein CASSLVPGQRREKLFF.